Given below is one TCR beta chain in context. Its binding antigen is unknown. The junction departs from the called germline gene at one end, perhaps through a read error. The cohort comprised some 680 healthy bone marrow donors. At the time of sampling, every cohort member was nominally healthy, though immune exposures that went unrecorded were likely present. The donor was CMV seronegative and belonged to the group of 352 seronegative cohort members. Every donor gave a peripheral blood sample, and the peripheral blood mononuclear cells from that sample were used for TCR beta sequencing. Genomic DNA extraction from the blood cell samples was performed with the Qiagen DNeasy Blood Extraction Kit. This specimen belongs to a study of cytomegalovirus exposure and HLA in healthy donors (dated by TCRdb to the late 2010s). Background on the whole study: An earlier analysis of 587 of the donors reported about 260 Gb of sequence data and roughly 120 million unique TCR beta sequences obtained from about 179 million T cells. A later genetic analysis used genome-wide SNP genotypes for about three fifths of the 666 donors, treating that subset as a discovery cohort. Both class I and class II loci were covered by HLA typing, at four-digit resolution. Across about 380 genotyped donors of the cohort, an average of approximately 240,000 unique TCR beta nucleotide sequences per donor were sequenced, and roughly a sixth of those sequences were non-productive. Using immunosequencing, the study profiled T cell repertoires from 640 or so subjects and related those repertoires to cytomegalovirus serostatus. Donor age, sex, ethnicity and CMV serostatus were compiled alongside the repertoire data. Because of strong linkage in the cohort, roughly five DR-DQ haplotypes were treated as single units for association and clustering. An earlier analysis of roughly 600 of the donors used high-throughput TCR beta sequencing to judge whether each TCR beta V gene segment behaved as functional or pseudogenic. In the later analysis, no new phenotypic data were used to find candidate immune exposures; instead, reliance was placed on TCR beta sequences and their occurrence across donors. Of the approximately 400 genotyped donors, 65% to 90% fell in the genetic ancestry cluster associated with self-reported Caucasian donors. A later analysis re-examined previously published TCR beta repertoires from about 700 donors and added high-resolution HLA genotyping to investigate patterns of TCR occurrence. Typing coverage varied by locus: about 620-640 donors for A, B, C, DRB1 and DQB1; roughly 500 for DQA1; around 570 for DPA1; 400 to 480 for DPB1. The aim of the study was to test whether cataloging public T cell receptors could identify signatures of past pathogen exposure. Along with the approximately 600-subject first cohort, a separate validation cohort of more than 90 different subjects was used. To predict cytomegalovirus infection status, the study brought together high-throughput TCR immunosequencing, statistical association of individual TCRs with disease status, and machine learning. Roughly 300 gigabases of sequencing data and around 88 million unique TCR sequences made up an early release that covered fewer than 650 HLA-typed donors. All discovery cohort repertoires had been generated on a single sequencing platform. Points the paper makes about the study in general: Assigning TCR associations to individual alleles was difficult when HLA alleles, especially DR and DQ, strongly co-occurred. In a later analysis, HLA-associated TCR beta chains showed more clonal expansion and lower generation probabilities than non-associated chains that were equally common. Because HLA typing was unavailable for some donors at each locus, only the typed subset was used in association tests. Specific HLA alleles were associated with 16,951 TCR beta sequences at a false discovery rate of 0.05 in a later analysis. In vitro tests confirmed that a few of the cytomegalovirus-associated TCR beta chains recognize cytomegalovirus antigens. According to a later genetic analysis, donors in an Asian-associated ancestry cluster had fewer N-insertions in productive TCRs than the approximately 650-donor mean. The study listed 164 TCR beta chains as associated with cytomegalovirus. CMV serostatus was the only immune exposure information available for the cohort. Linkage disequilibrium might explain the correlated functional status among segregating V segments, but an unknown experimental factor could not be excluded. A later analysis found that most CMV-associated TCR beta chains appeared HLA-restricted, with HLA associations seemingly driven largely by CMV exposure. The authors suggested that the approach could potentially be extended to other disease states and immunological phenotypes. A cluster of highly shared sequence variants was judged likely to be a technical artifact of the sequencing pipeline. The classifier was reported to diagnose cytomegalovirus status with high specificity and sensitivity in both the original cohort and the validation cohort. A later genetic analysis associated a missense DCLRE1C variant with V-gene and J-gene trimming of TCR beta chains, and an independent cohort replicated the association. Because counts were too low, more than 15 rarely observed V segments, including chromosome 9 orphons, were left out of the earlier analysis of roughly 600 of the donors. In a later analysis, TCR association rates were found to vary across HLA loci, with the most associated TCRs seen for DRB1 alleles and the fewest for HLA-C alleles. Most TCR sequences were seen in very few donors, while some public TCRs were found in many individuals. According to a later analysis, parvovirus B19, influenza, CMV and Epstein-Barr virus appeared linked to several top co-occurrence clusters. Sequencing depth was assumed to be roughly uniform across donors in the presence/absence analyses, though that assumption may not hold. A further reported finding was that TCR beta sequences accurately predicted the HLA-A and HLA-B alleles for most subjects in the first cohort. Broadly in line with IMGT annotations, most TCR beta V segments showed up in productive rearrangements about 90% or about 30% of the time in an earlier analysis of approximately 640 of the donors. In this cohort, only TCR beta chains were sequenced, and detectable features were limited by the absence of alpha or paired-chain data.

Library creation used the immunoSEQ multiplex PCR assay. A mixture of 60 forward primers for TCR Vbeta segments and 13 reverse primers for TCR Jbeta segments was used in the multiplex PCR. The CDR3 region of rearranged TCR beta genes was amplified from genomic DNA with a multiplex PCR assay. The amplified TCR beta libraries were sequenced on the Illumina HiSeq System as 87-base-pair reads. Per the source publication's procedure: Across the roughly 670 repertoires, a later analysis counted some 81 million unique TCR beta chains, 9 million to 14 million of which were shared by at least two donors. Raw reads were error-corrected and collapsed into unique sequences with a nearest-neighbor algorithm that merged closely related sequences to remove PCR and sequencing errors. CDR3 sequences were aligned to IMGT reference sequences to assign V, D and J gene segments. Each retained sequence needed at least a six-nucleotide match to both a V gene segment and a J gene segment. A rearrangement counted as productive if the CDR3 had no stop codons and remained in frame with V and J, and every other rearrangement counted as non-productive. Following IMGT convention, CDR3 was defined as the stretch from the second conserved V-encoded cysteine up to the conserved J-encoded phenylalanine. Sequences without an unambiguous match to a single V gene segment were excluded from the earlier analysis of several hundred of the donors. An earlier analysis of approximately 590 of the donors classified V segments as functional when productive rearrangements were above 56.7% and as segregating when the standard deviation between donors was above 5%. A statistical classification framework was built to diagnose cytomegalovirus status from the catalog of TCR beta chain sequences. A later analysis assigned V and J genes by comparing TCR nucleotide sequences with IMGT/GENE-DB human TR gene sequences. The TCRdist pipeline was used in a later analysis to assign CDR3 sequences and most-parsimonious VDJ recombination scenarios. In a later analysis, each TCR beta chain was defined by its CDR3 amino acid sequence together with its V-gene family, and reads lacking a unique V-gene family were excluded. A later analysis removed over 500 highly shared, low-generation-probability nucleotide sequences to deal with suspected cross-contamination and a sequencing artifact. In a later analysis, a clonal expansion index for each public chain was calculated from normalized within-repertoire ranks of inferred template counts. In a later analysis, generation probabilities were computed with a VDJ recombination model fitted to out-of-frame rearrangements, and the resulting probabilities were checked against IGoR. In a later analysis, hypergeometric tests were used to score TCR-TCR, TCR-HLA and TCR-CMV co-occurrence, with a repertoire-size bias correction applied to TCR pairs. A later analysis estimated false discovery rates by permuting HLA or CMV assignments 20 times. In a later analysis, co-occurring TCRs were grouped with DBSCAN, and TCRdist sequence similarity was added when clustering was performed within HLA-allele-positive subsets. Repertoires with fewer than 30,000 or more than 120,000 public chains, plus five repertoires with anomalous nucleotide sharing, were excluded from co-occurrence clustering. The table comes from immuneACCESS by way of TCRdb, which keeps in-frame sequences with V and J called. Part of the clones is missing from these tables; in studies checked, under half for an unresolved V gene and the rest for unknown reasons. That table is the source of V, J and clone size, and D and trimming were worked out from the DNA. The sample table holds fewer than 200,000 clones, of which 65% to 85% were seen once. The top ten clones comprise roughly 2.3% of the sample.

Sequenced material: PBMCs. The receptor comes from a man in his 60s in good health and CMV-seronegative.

Read as DNA, the sequence is TGTGCCAGCGTGATGGGCCGGGACAGGGGGCATCAGCCCCAGAATTTT. This yields the protein CASVMGRDRGHQPQNF. This chain is built from TRBV19 and TRBJ1-5, with 12 middle bases fitting TRBD1. CDR1 and CDR2, per the germline V gene (reference sequence), are LNHDA and SQIVND. There are 16 amino acids in the CDR3, from cysteine to phenylalanine inclusive. Kept here is only the CDR3 DNA, which spans 48 bases and is read in frame from base 1. Full variable domain (CDR3 extended with the reference TRBV19 and TRBJ1-5 proteins): DGGITQSPKYLFRKEGQNVTLSCEQNLNHDAMYWYRQDPGQGLRLIYYSQIVNDFQKGDIAEGYSVSREKKESFPLTVTSAQKNPTAFYLCASVMGRDRGHQPQNFGDGTRLSIL.